The next 16 T cell receptor beta chains were all read from a single sample in a study of identical twins. TCRdb reprocessed the 5' RACE reads with MiXCR, giving one entry per CDR3 protein. The sample holds 1.5 million to 2 million distinct CDR3 sequences; about 30% are singletons and the top ten take less than 0.35%. The sample taken for sequencing was cord blood. All receptors come from a newborn girl in good health.

The rearrangement joins TRBV5-1 to TRBJ2-5; D tentatively fits TRBD1 or TRBD2 (5 bases each). Per germline, CDR1 SGHRS and CDR2 YFSETQ. V lost 3 bases and J 1 base, leaving 16 bases between the germline ends. The CDR3 contains 16 residues. CDR3 loop: CASSSSGTRVQETQYF. CDR3 sequence (DNA): TGCGCCAGCAGCTCCTCCGGGACGCGCGTCCAAGAGACCCAGTACTTC.

The chain couples TRBV30 to TRBJ2-5; 12 bases agree with TRBD2. The CDR3 is made up of 15 amino acids. Germline V gene lookup returns CDR1 GTSNPN and CDR2 SVGIG (reference sequence). Germline trimming cut 4 bases from V and 11 bases from J; bases unmatched to any gene: 14. CDR3 DNA: TGTGCCTGGAATGACCTAGCGGGGGGGATCAATGAGCAGTACTTC. This gives the protein CAWNDLAGGINEQYF.

The J gene is TRBJ1-6, the V gene TRBV28, with 8 nucleotides matching TRBD1. The CDR3 has 18 amino acids. Germline V lookup: CDR1 MDHEN, CDR2 SYDVKM. V lost 2 bases to trimming and J lost 0 bases; unmatched junction nucleotides: 6. CDR3 amino acids: CASSLPGGASSYNSPLHF. The CDR3 DNA sequence: TGTGCCAGCAGTTTACCAGGGGGCGCGAGCTCCTATAATTCACCCCTCCACTTT.

Details on this clonotype: A much larger clone sits a single nucleotide away, making a read error possible. CDR3 DNA sequence: TGTGCCGGCAGCCTAGCACAGCACATTCAGTACTTC. Encoded protein: CAGSLAQHIQYF. The V call is TRBV7-9, the J call TRBJ2-4; the D gene is possibly TRBD2 (5 bases). CDR1 and CDR2 from the germline V gene are SEHNR and FQNEAQ (reference sequence). CDR3 length equals 12 residues.

The chain employs TRBV27 and TRBJ2-3, with a possible D match to TRBD2 (5 bases). This CDR3 region has 15 residues. Trimming took 7 bases from V and 4 from J, leaving 18 bases between them. Germline CDR1 and CDR2: MNHEY and SMNVEV (reference sequence). CDR3 loop: CASMELVGVADTQYF. The CDR3, as DNA: TGTGCCAGCATGGAACTAGTGGGAGTAGCAGATACGCAGTATTTT.

The rearrangement links TRBV20-1 to TRBJ1-5; TRBD1 is a possible D gene (6 bases). The CDR3 contains 13 residues. Trimming removed 1 base at V and 6 bases at J, with 10 bases between. Germline CDR1 DFQATT, CDR2 SNEGSKA (reference sequence). The CDR3 reads CSARGTVSQPQHF. CDR3 nucleotide sequence: TGCAGTGCTAGAGGGACAGTCTCTCAGCCCCAGCATTTT.

V gene TRBV6-5 combines with J gene TRBJ2-2, with TRBD2 matching 7 bases. The V and J ends lost 7 bases and 0 bases, in that order; junction bases with no gene match: 8. The CDR3 loop spans 16 amino acids. Per germline, CDR1 MNHEY and CDR2 SVGAGI. Written as DNA, the CDR3 is TGTGCCAGCATGGTCCGGGACTATCCGAACACCGGGGAGCTGTTTTTT. This sequence encodes CASMVRDYPNTGELFF.

The rearrangement uses TRBV4-1 and TRBJ2-3, with D maybe TRBD1 (5 bases). The CDR3 sequence is 12 residues long. V was cut by 4 bases and J by 6 bases, with 8 bases left in between. Germline CDR1 MGHRA, CDR2 YSYEKL. In DNA form, the CDR3 reads TGCGCCAGCAGCCCTCGACAGGATACGCAGTATTTT. Residues: CASSPRQDTQYF.

In its sample, this clonotype was seen a few times. The chain uses TRBV7-2 and TRBJ2-3; D not certain. V shed 1 base and J shed 3 bases, with 8 bases lying between them. CDR1 is SGHTA and CDR2 is FQGNSA in the germline V gene. This CDR3 comprises 14 residues. The CDR3: CASSLEPATDTQYF. The CDR3 DNA sequence: TGTGCCAGCAGCTTAGAACCCGCGACAGATACGCAGTATTTT.

The chain recombines TRBV7-2 with TRBJ2-1; 7 positions agree with TRBD2. The CDR3 contains 14 residues. Trimming removed 5 bases from V and 8 bases from J; junction bases left unmatched: 9. The germline gives CDR1 SGHTA, CDR2 FQGNSA. The CDR3, as DNA: TGTGCCAGCAGCCACCAAGGGAGGGGCGATGAGCAGTTCTTC. It encodes CASSHQGRGDEQFF.

This rearrangement joins TRBV6-2 or TRBV6-3 to TRBJ2-7; 8 bases line up with TRBD2. V shed 6 bases and J 3 bases; nucleotides not matched to a gene: 10. This CDR3 has 15 residues. The germline CDR1 and CDR2 sequences are MNHEY and SVGEGT. CDR3 nucleotides: TGTGCCAGCAGCCTACTGGGACTAGGAGTCTACGAGCAGTACTTC. Translation: CASSLLGLGVYEQYF.

This clonotype appeared a few times. J is TRBJ2-1 and V is TRBV12-3 or TRBV12-4; D assignment may be TRBD1 or TRBD2 (5 bases each). Trimming left V 5 bases short and J 0 bases short, with 14 bases between. This CDR3 spans 16 amino acids. CDR3 bases: TGTGCCAGCAGTCCCCGGGACCTGAGCTCCTACAATGAGCAGTTCTTC. It codes for CASSPRDLSSYNEQFF.

A few counts support this clonotype. The chain is built from TRBV20-1 and TRBJ2-7; 8 bases line up with TRBD2. The CDR3 has 13 residues. Germline V CDR1 and CDR2: DFQATT, SNEGSKA (reference sequence). Unmatched junction bases numbered 5, after V lost 4 bases and J lost 3 bases. CDR3: CSANRGGYYEQYF. CDR3 nucleotide sequence: TGCAGTGCTAATCGCGGGGGGTACTACGAGCAGTACTTC.

The DNA of the CDR3 is TGTGCCAGCAGTGAAAACCCCGGGACAGTCTATAATTCACCCCTCCACTTT. It yields the protein CASSENPGTVYNSPLHF. The rearrangement uses TRBV6-4 and TRBJ1-6; 7 nucleotides agree with TRBD1. Trimming took 3 bases from V and 3 from J; bases not matched to a gene: 8. This CDR3 spans 17 amino acids. CDR1 is MRHNA, CDR2 SNTAGT, per germline.

This clonotype was detected a few times. The V gene is TRBV4-1, the J gene TRBJ1-4; D remains ambiguous. V gave up 6 bases and J gave up 3 bases, with 11 bases separating them. CDR3 length equals 14 residues. Germline values: CDR1 MGHRA, CDR2 YSYEKL. The CDR3 bases are TGCGCCAGCAGGCGACCGGGGTCTAATGAAAAACTGTTTTTT. This translates into CASRRPGSNEKLFF.

This clonotype was counted a few times. V gene TRBV7-2 combines with J gene TRBJ2-5; 8 bases are a match to TRBD2. Per germline, CDR1 SGHTA and CDR2 FQGNSA. J lost 2 bases, V lost 5 bases, and 13 bases had no gene match. The CDR3 spans 17 residues. CDR3 nucleotides: TGTGCCAGCAGCCCGGAGAGACTAGCGTGGATACAAGAGACCCAGTACTTC. Translating it yields CASSPERLAWIQETQYF.